The 5 T cell receptor beta chains given below trace back to one sample, sequenced in a study of control samples from healthy donors and cancer patients. The protocol was immunoSEQ multiplex PCR, while the TCRdb copy is restricted to in-frame clones and leaves out a portion. The sample contains 110,000 or so clones, around 92% of which appear only once. The sequenced sample consisted of blood. These receptors were taken from a man aged 50 to 60 in good health.

The chain joins TRBV7-9 to TRBJ2-3, with TRBD2 matching 14 bases. The CDR3 sequence is 18 residues long. V lost 4 bases to trimming and J lost 2 bases; unmatched junction nucleotides: 8. The germline gives CDR1 SEHNR, CDR2 FQNEAQ (reference sequence). The CDR3 coding sequence is TGTGCCAGCAGCTCAACAGGACTAGCGGGGGGCTACACAGATACGCAGTATTTT. Protein sequence: CASSSTGLAGGYTDTQYF.

This chain uses TRBV18 with TRBJ1-2; 8 bases are shared with TRBD1. With V trimmed by 6 bases and J by 6 bases, 6 bases remained unmatched. CDR1 KGHSH and CDR2 LQKENI come from the germline V gene. There are 13 residues in the CDR3. The DNA of the CDR3 is TGTGCCAGCTCGCGGGACAGGAACGATGGCTACACCTTC. This encodes CASSRDRNDGYTF.

This rearrangement joins TRBV6-5 to TRBJ2-7; D assignment may be TRBD1 or TRBD2 (6 bases each). The CDR3 length is 12 residues. Trimming cost V 4 bases and J 10 bases, with 14 bases left between them. Germline V gene data show CDR1 as MNHEY and CDR2 as SVGAGI. The chain's CDR3 is CASSFSQGGQYF. For the CDR3, the DNA is TGTGCCAGCAGTTTTTCACAGGGAGGACAGTACTTC.

The J gene is TRBJ1-6, the V gene TRBV6-5; no firm D call. The V gene lost 5 bases and the J gene lost 0 bases, with 8 bases spanning the gap. The CDR3 loop spans 15 amino acids. Germline V gene data show CDR1 as MNHEY and CDR2 as SVGAGI. The CDR3 sequence: CASSPGSSYNSPLHF. The CDR3 DNA sequence: TGTGCCAGCAGTCCGGGGAGCTCCTATAATTCACCCCTCCACTTT.

This chain connects TRBV6-5 to TRBJ2-7; D possibly corresponds to TRBD1 (7 bases). Germline lookup yields CDR1 MNHEY and CDR2 SVGAGI. CDR3 length equals 15 residues. V lost 4 bases, J lost 9 bases, and 22 bases lay in between. Here the CDR3 reads CASSSAGQRRRGQYF. The CDR3 nucleotides read TGTGCCAGCAGTTCCGCGGGACAGAGGCGACGCGGGCAGTACTTC.